This T cell receptor (beta chain) is drawn from a study of control samples from healthy donors and cancer patients. Profiling relied on immunoSEQ multiplex PCR, and the TCRdb table lists in-frame clones only, not all of them. The data contain over 120,000 clones, about 90% of them singletons. Trimming at V came to 9 bases and at J to 7 bases, leaving 11 bases not matched to a gene. The germline V gene encodes CDR1 SGHNT and CDR2 YYREEE (reference sequence). CDR3 length equals 13 residues. The specimen was blood. The genes are TRBV5-4 and TRBJ1-2; 8 bases line up with TRBD1. The source is a young man in good health. The DNA for the CDR3 is TGTGCCACCTCGACAGGGGATTGGAGTGGCTACACCTTC. Its protein is CATSTGDWSGYTF.